Given below is one TCR beta chain in context. Its antigen is still unknown. CDR3 length: 14 amino acids. Looked up from germline, CDR1 is MNHEY and CDR2 is SVGEGT. V was shortened by 1 base and J by 11 bases, with 15 bases between the two germline ends. TCR beta cDNA libraries had unique molecular identifiers. When about 0.9 to 11 million T cells were used, they gave around 500,000 cDNA molecules. TCRdb re-derived calls from the PCR reads in MiXCR, one entry per CDR3 protein. The sample includes 650,000 to 850,000 distinct CDR3 sequences, 46% of them seen just once. This sample stems from a study of post-analysis software for immune sequencing data. Study findings and constraints: Diversity measured as normalized Chao1 was significantly lower in multiple sclerosis patients than in controls. Roughly five TRBV segments, including TRBV5-6, TRBV5-1 and TRBV20-1, were more frequent in patients than controls. Under F measure analysis, samples from one preparation batch co-clustered strongly.

The sequenced material came from blood. The TCR comes from a girl aged 5 to 17 with multiple sclerosis. V usage is TRBV6-2 or TRBV6-3 and J usage is TRBJ2-4; no clear D gene. The CDR3 is CASSYFWSHPVQYF. CDR3 nucleotides: TGTGCCAGCAGTTACTTTTGGAGTCACCCCGTTCAGTACTTC.